The 18 T cell receptor beta chains in this list originate from one sample, sequenced in a study of beta chain features in type 1 diabetes. The study's findings and limits: Type 1 diabetes patients had TCRB CDR3s that were shorter (moderately but significantly so) in all four CD4+ subsets.

The investigators reverse transcribed all of the isolated RNA, so they sequenced expressed TCRB transcripts. Sequencing used immunoSEQ multiplex PCR; TCRdb keeps in-frame clones, though not all of them. The sample has about 160,000 clones; 8.5% to 10% are singletons. The antigens these receptors bind are not known. The sequenced sample consisted of central memory CD4+ T cells from blood. These receptors were obtained from a woman aged 25 to 45 with type 1 diabetes.

There are a few counts of this clone. This rearrangement joins TRBV14 to TRBJ1-1; D remains ambiguous. Trimming removed 4 bases at V and 3 bases at J, with 9 bases between. The CDR3 is made up of 13 amino acids. Germline CDR1 and CDR2: SGHDN and FVKESK. CDR3 amino acids: CASSPHTHTEAFF. CDR3 nucleotide sequence: TGTGCCAGCAGCCCCCACACGCACACTGAAGCTTTCTTT.

The gene calls are TRBV30 and TRBJ1-1; the D gene is possibly TRBD1 (6 bases). V was pared by 4 bases and J by 2 bases, with 14 bases between. The CDR3 is made up of 14 amino acids. From germline, CDR1 is GTSNPN and CDR2 SVGIG (reference sequence). The CDR3 sequence is CAWTLGGGNTEAFF. The CDR3 DNA reads as TGTGCCTGGACCCTCGGGGGGGGCAACACTGAAGCTTTCTTT.

This clone was seen only a few times. The chain recombines TRBV7-2 with TRBJ2-7; 13 nucleotides line up with TRBD2. The germline V gene encodes CDR1 SGHTA and CDR2 FQGNSA. CDR3 length equals 14 residues. V lost 5 bases, J lost 8 bases, and 6 bases stayed unmatched. CDR3 DNA: TGTGCCAGCAGCCTTGGACTAGCGGGAGTACAGCAGTACTTC. Its translation is CASSLGLAGVQQYF. The complete variable domain, with remaining parts taken from reference TRBV7-2 and TRBJ2-7, reads GAGVSQSPSNKVTEKGKDVELRCDPISGHTALYWYRQSLGQGLEFLIYFQGNSAPDKSGLPSDRFSAERTGGSVSTLTIQRTQQEDSAVYLCASSLGLAGVQQYFGPGTRLTVT.

This chain connects TRBV5-1 to TRBJ1-2; D is possibly TRBD1 (6 bases). Trimming took off 1 base at V and 2 bases at J, with 6 bases between the two ends. In germline, CDR1 is SGHRS, CDR2 YFSETQ. The CDR3 totals 13 residues. The CDR3 nucleotides read TGCGCCAGCAGCTTGCAGGGGAACTATGGCTACACCTTC. Protein product: CASSLQGNYGYTF.

The chain joins TRBV6-4 to TRBJ2-7; 7 bases are a match to TRBD1. The CDR3 is 13 amino acids. V lost 8 bases, J lost 4 bases, and 8 bases stayed unmatched. From germline, CDR1 is MRHNA and CDR2 SNTAGT. The CDR3 loop reads CASRQGDPYEQYF. CDR3 bases: TGTGCCAGCCGCCAGGGGGATCCGTACGAGCAGTACTTC.

This chain links TRBV2 with TRBJ1-1; 8 bases line up with TRBD1. CDR3 length: 11 amino acids. Germline V gene lookup returns CDR1 SNHLY and CDR2 FYNNEI. J gave up 11 bases and V 6 bases, and 5 bases lay outside the gene matches. In DNA form, the CDR3 reads TGTGCCAGCAGCGGGGACAGGATTGCTTTCTTT. Translating gives CASSGDRIAFF.

V gene TRBV28 combines with J gene TRBJ1-5; 9 bases match TRBD1. CDR1 is MDHEN and CDR2 is SYDVKM in the germline V gene. J gave up 5 bases and V 8 bases, and 7 bases lay outside the gene matches. This CDR3 has 14 amino acids. CDR3: CASLQDRGDQPQHF. The DNA of the CDR3 is TGTGCCAGCCTACAGGACAGGGGCGATCAGCCCCAGCATTTT.

This clone was seen a few times. CDR3 in amino acids: CASTRLDSYEQYF. The CDR3 DNA follows: TGTGCCAGCACCCGACTAGACTCATACGAGCAGTACTTC. The rearrangement uses TRBV6-5 and TRBJ2-7; tentative D call: TRBD2 (6 bases). This CDR3 region has 13 residues. Between the trimmed V and J ends, which lost 7 bases and 4 bases, there was a span of 14 bases. The germline V gene encodes CDR1 MNHEY and CDR2 SVGAGI.

V gene TRBV5-1 combines with J gene TRBJ2-7, with D unresolved. Germline values: CDR1 SGHRS, CDR2 YFSETQ. Trimming removed 0 bases at V and 3 bases at J, with 10 bases between. This CDR3 is 14 amino acids long. The chain's CDR3 is CASSLGLTRYEQYF. The CDR3 DNA reads as TGCGCCAGCAGCTTGGGGTTGACTCGCTACGAGCAGTACTTC.

This sequence joins TRBV7-9 and TRBJ2-1; TRBD2 aligns across 7 bases. After removal of 2 bases from V and 2 bases from J, the junction contained 3 bases not matched to a gene. This CDR3 is 15 amino acids long. The germline V gene encodes CDR1 SEHNR and CDR2 FQNEAQ (reference sequence). CDR3 sequence: CASSLTREPYNEQFF. The CDR3 DNA reads as TGTGCCAGCAGCTTAACGCGGGAGCCCTACAATGAGCAGTTCTTC.

This clone was seen a few times. The chain recombines TRBV5-1 with TRBJ1-2; D ambiguous. The CDR3 is 13 residues long. The ends were cut back, 0 bases at V and 8 bases at J, with 11 bases in the middle. CDR1 and CDR2 from the germline V gene are SGHRS and YFSETQ. CDR3 sequence: CASSLAPGQGYTF. The CDR3 nucleotides are TGCGCCAGCAGCTTGGCCCCAGGCCAGGGCTACACCTTC.

The genes are TRBV7-2 and TRBJ2-5; TRBD2 aligns across 8 bases. This CDR3 contains 17 residues. The germline gives CDR1 SGHTA, CDR2 FQGNSA. Trimming removed 2 bases from V and 4 bases from J; junction bases left unmatched: 12. The CDR3 region is CASSLPLAVTFPETQYF. The CDR3 coding sequence is TGTGCCAGCAGCTTACCACTAGCGGTTACATTCCCAGAGACCCAGTACTTC.

CDR3 amino acids: CSASAGHEQFF. DNA for the CDR3: TGCAGTGCTAGTGCAGGGCATGAGCAGTTCTTC. The chain uses TRBV20-1 and TRBJ2-1, with D perhaps matching TRBD1 (5 bases). Trimming removed 3 bases at V and 8 bases at J, with 8 bases between. This CDR3 region has 11 residues. In germline, CDR1 is DFQATT, CDR2 SNEGSKA (reference sequence).

This chain links TRBV6-5 with TRBJ1-4; 7 bases are shared with TRBD1. With V trimmed by 5 bases and J by 8 bases, 8 bases remained unmatched. The CDR3 extends over 14 amino acids. Germline CDR1 is MNHEY and CDR2 is SVGAGI. CDR3 residues: CASSDTGVGEKLFF. In DNA, the CDR3 is TGTGCCAGCAGTGACACAGGGGTGGGAGAAAAACTGTTTTTT.

The rearrangement links TRBV4-1 to TRBJ1-1; D is possibly TRBD1 (6 bases). Germline loops: CDR1 MGHRA, CDR2 YSYEKL. The CDR3 extends over 18 amino acids. V lost 4 bases to trimming and J lost 4 bases, with 25 bases between them. The CDR3 DNA reads TGCGCCAGCAGCCCATTTTCAGAGGGTGGGATCAGGGGCACTGAAGCTTTCTTT. This codes for CASSPFSEGGIRGTEAFF.

This clone has a handful of counts. The V gene is TRBV28, the J gene TRBJ1-5, with D perhaps matching TRBD1 (5 bases). The V gene's germline CDR1 is MDHEN and CDR2 SYDVKM. Between the trimmed V and J ends, which lost 7 bases and 1 base, there was a span of 14 bases. The length of the CDR3 is 15 residues. As DNA, the CDR3 is TGTGCCAGCACTCTTGGGACTGTAAGCAATCAGCCCCAGCATTTT. Translated: CASTLGTVSNQPQHF. The full variable domain, with the rest looked up from reference TRBV28 and TRBJ1-5, is DVKVTQSSRYLVKRTGEKVFLECVQDMDHENMFWYRQDPGLGLRLIYFSYDVKMKEKGDIPEGYSVSREKKERFSLILESASTNQTSMYLCASTLGTVSNQPQHFGDGTRLSIL.

The sample holds a few counts of this clone. The chain joins TRBV5-4 to TRBJ2-3, with D possibly TRBD2 on 6 matching bases. Trimming left V 6 bases short and J 0 bases short, with 17 bases between. This CDR3 comprises 16 residues. Germline assignment: CDR1 SGHNT and CDR2 YYREEE (reference sequence). CDR3 in amino acids: CASKSRTTSSTDTQYF. CDR3 nucleotides: TGTGCCAGCAAGTCAAGGACTACCTCGAGCACAGATACGCAGTATTTT.

This clone was observed a few times. The chain carries TRBV5-1 and TRBJ2-5, with D tentatively TRBD1 (6 bases). CDR1 and CDR2 from the germline V gene are SGHRS and YFSETQ. V lost 0 bases to trimming and J lost 7 bases, with 13 bases between them. CDR3 size: 14 residues. The CDR3 spells CASSLEQGMVTQYF. CDR3 in DNA: TGCGCCAGCAGCTTGGAACAGGGAATGGTGACCCAGTACTTC.